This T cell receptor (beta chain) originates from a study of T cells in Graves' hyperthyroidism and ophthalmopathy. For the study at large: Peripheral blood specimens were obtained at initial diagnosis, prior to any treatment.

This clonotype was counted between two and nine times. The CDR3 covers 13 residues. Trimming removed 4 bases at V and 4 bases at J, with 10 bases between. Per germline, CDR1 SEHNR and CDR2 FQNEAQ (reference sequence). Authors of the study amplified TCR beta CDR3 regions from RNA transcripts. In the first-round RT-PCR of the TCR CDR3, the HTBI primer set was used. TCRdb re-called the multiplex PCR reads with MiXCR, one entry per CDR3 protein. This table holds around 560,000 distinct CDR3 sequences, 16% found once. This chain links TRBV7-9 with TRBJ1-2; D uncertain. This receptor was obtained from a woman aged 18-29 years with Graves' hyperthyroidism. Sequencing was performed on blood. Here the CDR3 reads CASSSSAGYGYTF. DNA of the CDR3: TGTGCCAGCAGCTCCTCCGCCGGCTATGGCTACACCTTC.